This is a list of T cell receptor beta chains from one sample in a study of a mutant IDH1 vaccine in newly diagnosed glioma. Only in-frame clones appear in the TCRdb table, and some are missing; sequencing was by immunoSEQ multiplex PCR. This table has 45,000 to 60,000 clones, over 75% appearing once. What these receptors recognize is not known. The sample in question was PBMCs, obtained from a glioma patient whose treatment included an IDH1 peptide vaccine. These receptors all stem from a man aged 45-60 years with glioma. CDR3s include the opening cysteine and the closing phenylalanine or tryptophan. The D gene is left open where the match is weak. For some rows the clone size is stated as once, few or many, or as a class when expanded; others skip it.

D gene	V gene	clone size	J gene	CDR3 protein	CDR3 DNA
NA	TRBV4-1	NA	TRBJ2-4	CASSQEALLGRNIQYF	TGCGCCAGCAGCCAAGAGGCGCTCCTCGGTCGAAACATTCAGTACTTC
TRBD2	TRBV11-2	NA	TRBJ2-7	CASSLGLAETYEQYF	TGTGCCAGCAGCTTAGGGCTAGCGGAAACCTACGAGCAGTACTTC
TRBD1	TRBV7-2	NA	TRBJ2-1	CASSPPGQSARNEQFF	TGTGCCAGCAGCCCGCCGGGACAGTCTGCGAGGAATGAGCAGTTCTTC
NA	TRBV7-3	NA	TRBJ2-2	CASSLSGERELFF	TGTGCCAGCAGCTTAAGCGGGGAGAGGGAGCTGTTTTTT
NA	TRBV10-3	NA	TRBJ2-1	CAIPGAGVNEQFF	TGTGCCATCCCCGGGGCAGGGGTCAATGAGCAGTTCTTC
NA	TRBV6-5	NA	TRBJ1-2	CASNTGWDSYGYTF	TGTGCCAGCAATACAGGGTGGGATAGCTATGGCTACACCTTC
NA	TRBV27	NA	TRBJ2-7	CASSFSRTYEQYF	TGTGCCAGCAGTTTCTCAAGAACCTACGAGCAGTACTTC
NA	TRBV11-2	few	TRBJ2-1	CASSFNGRYNEQFF	TGTGCCAGCAGCTTCAACGGCCGCTACAATGAGCAGTTCTTC
NA	TRBV5-1	NA	TRBJ1-1	CASRPQGGNTEAFF	TGCGCCAGCAGGCCACAGGGTGGGAACACTGAAGCTTTCTTT
TRBD1	TRBV10-3	NA	TRBJ1-2	CAISESRGQGHGYTF	TGTGCCATCAGTGAGTCGCGGGGACAGGGCCATGGCTACACCTTC
TRBD1	TRBV30	NA	TRBJ2-4	CAWRIQGTAKNIQYF	TGTGCCTGGAGGATACAGGGGACGGCCAAAAACATTCAGTACTTC
TRBD1	TRBV7-7	NA	TRBJ2-2	CASSLALGQGSNTGELFF	TGTGCTAGCAGCTTAGCTTTGGGACAGGGATCGAACACCGGGGAGCTGTTTTTT
NA	TRBV6-6	NA	TRBJ1-5	CASSPDSVAQPQHF	TGTGCCAGCAGCCCCGACAGTGTGGCTCAGCCCCAGCATTTT
NA	TRBV4-3	NA	TRBJ2-2	CASSQDPLGTSNTGELFF	TGCGCCAGCAGCCAAGACCCCTTAGGGACCTCAAACACCGGGGAGCTGTTTTTT
NA	TRBV9	NA	TRBJ2-1	CASSFGGTYNEQFF	TGTGCCAGCAGTTTCGGTGGAACCTACAATGAGCAGTTCTTC
NA	TRBV19	NA	TRBJ1-1	CASSRSVGEAFF	TGTGCCAGTAGTAGAAGTGTGGGTGAAGCTTTCTTT
NA	TRBV7-6	once	TRBJ1-1	CASSFPSGTPTEAFF	TGTGCCAGCAGCTTCCCCTCCGGGACACCCACTGAAGCTTTCTTT
TRBD2	TRBV19	NA	TRBJ2-3	CASTRKGLAGGTDTQYF	TGTGCCAGTACCCGGAAGGGACTAGCGGGGGGTACAGATACGCAGTATTTT
TRBD1	TRBV5-4	NA	TRBJ1-1	CASSRVDREQEAFF	TGTGCCAGCAGCCGAGTGGACAGGGAGCAAGAAGCTTTCTTT
TRBD1	TRBV30	NA	TRBJ2-5	CALRTGPQETQYF	TGTGCCCTACGGACAGGGCCCCAAGAGACCCAGTACTTC
NA	TRBV5-1	few	TRBJ1-2	CASSLGQMNTQDYTF	TGCGCCAGCAGCTTGGGTCAGATGAACACACAAGACTACACCTTC
TRBD1	TRBV6-4	few	TRBJ1-5	CASSGFGTGVGSHF	TGTGCCAGCAGTGGCTTTGGGACAGGGGTCGGTTCCCATTTT
NA	TRBV9	NA	TRBJ2-5	CASSPGQATSETQYF	TGTGCCAGCAGCCCGGGACAAGCAACCTCAGAGACCCAGTACTTC
NA	TRBV6-6	few	TRBJ1-5	CASTPGTAYQPQHF	TGTGCCAGCACCCCCGGGACCGCATATCAGCCCCAGCATTTT
NA	TRBV5-4	NA	TRBJ2-5	CASSLQETQYF	TGTGCCAGCAGTCTTCAAGAGACCCAGTACTTC
NA	TRBV28	NA	TRBJ2-3	CASSTRMHTDTQYF	TGTGCCAGCAGTACCCGAATGCACACAGATACGCAGTATTTT
NA	TRBV11-1	few	TRBJ2-3	CASSLLQGSTDTQYF	TGTGCCAGCAGCTTGCTACAGGGTAGCACAGATACGCAGTATTTT
NA	TRBV18	NA	TRBJ2-7	CASSGSSYEQYF	TGTGCCAGCTCAGGGAGCTCCTACGAGCAGTACTTC
TRBD1	TRBV5-1	NA	TRBJ1-6	CASSSGQGRAPLHF	TGCGCCAGCAGCTCGGGACAGGGGAGGGCACCCCTCCACTTT
NA	TRBV4-1	NA	TRBJ1-2	CASSQDGTRGYTF	TGCGCCAGCAGCCAAGATGGGACGCGGGGCTACACCTTC